This T cell receptor beta chain was profiled in a study of cytomegalovirus exposure and HLA in healthy donors. The PCR ran on 60 Vbeta and 13 Jbeta primers. TCRdb's copy holds only in-frame clones and misses some; the assay was immunoSEQ multiplex PCR. This table has some 190,000 clones, roughly 75% appearing once. CDR3 length: 15 residues. Looked up from germline, CDR1 is SGHRS and CDR2 is YFSETQ. The J segment lost 4 bases and the V segment lost 3 bases, leaving 6 bases of the junction unmatched. Sequencing was carried out using PBMCs. This chain connects TRBV5-1 to TRBJ2-1; 8 bases are a match to TRBD2. The origin of this receptor is a woman under 40 in good health and CMV-seronegative. CDR3 nucleotides: TGCGCCAGCAGCTCGGCGGGGGGCTCTTACAATGAGCAGTTCTTC. It codes for CASSSAGGSYNEQFF.